Listed below are T cell receptor beta chains from one sample, sequenced in a study of blood T cell repertoires in COVID-19. Repertoires were generated with immunoSEQ multiplex PCR, while TCRdb's copy carries only in-frame clones and drops some. The sample includes approximately 300,000 clones, around 88% of them seen just once. Sequencing was done on a sample of peripheral blood. Every receptor here comes from a man aged 25-45 years with acute or convalescent COVID-19. Both conserved end residues are part of each CDR3. A D gene is named only where the DNA matches it firmly. A row's size may be missing; if present it is once, few, many or a size class.

v_gene	j_gene	d_gene	abundance	CDR3nt	CDR3aa
TRBV10-2	TRBJ2-2	TRBD1	.	TGCGCCAGCACAGGACAGGGGGGGACCGGGGAGCTGTTTTTT	CASTGQGGTGELFF
TRBV7-8	TRBJ2-5	TRBD2	.	TGTGCCAGCAGCTCCCTTGGTTGGTGGTCTAGCGGGGGGACCGAAGAGACCCAGTACTTC	CASSSLGWWSSGGTEETQYF
TRBV5-1	TRBJ2-1	.	.	TGCGCCAGCAGCCTCGACGACAGCTCCTACAATGAGCAGTTCTTC	CASSLDDSSYNEQFF
TRBV7-2	TRBJ2-3	.	.	TGTGCCAGCAGGCGGGTGGCAGATACGCAGTATTTT	CASRRVADTQYF
TRBV27	TRBJ2-3	TRBD1	.	TGTGCCAGCAGTCCTACGGGACAGGGTGTCCATACGCAGTATTTT	CASSPTGQGVHTQYF
TRBV30	TRBJ1-1	.	.	TGTGCCTGGAATAGGCAGGGGAACACTGAAGCTTTCTTT	CAWNRQGNTEAFF
TRBV6-5	TRBJ1-1	.	once	TGTGCCAGCAGGACGGGTCCGAACACTGAAGCTTTCTTT	CASRTGPNTEAFF
TRBV28	TRBJ1-5	.	.	TGTGCCAGCAGTTTAATTTACAGGGTTCAGCCCCAGCATTTT	CASSLIYRVQPQHF
TRBV28	TRBJ2-3	.	once	TGTGCCAGCAGTTTAATTACCCCAAAGAGTCAGCAGTATTTT	CASSLITPKSQQYF
TRBV27	TRBJ1-2	.	few	TGTGCCAGCAGCCCCCTTACAGGGACCGACTATGGCTACACCTTC	CASSPLTGTDYGYTF
TRBV5-1	TRBJ2-7	.	.	TGCGCCAGCAGCGAAGGGGCCGGCGACGAGCAGTACTTC	CASSEGAGDEQYF
TRBV30	TRBJ1-5	.	many	TGTGCCTGGAGAAGGCAGGGTCCTAATCAGCCCCAGCATTTT	CAWRRQGPNQPQHF
TRBV14	TRBJ2-7	.	.	TGTGCCAGCAGCCGTCTTAGGGGAGGTAGATCAAAATCCTACGAGCAGTACTTC	CASSRLRGGRSKSYEQYF
TRBV28	TRBJ1-2	.	.	TGTGCCAGCAGATATGGGCATGGCTACACCTTC	CASRYGHGYTF
TRBV14	TRBJ1-2	.	.	TGTGCCAGCAGCCAAGTCGGCGGGCATCGAGGCTACACCTTC	CASSQVGGHRGYTF
TRBV6-6	TRBJ2-5	TRBD2	.	TGTGCCAGCAGTCGGTTGGGCGGGGGGGGATACCAAGAGACCCAGTACTTC	CASSRLGGGGYQETQYF